One T cell receptor (beta chain) is described in this entry. Its antigen is undetermined. Germline V gene lookup returns CDR1 DFQATT and CDR2 SNEGSKA (reference sequence). The CDR3 contains 15 residues. Using a J-beta primer mix together with a sample-barcoded 5' primer, a second PCR was run for about 6 to 12 cycles. Each sample yielded at least 2.5 million CDR3-containing paired-end reads. MiXCR, run by TCRdb on the 5' RACE reads, gives a single entry per CDR3 protein. Here the sample spans some 670,000 distinct CDR3 sequences, about 50% being singletons. No fewer than 7 million PBMCs went into each sample. This record belongs to a study of blood T cells in healthy people across ages. Broader study findings: Researchers judged that diversity estimates from one million T cells fell short of true values. Greater diversity and more naive CD4+ cells were seen in long-lived donors than in aged donors.

The chain employs TRBV20-1 and TRBJ2-5; D possibly corresponds to TRBD2 (7 bases). The assigned J gene may be wrong: the sequence end matches TRBJ2-7 better. What was sequenced was blood. This sequence was found in an elderly woman in good health. The CDR3 sequence: CSARDRGGGGYEQYF. CDR3 sequence (DNA): TGCAGTGCTAGAGATCGTGGCGGGGGCGGGTACGAGCAGTACTTC.